Following are 24 T cell receptor beta chains from one sample sequenced in a study of cytomegalovirus exposure and HLA in healthy donors. Amplification used 60 Vbeta primers and 13 Jbeta primers. Here immunoSEQ multiplex PCR was the method, and the copy in TCRdb shows in-frame clones only, minus some. The table shows about 160,000 clones, with roughly 80% occurring only once. Sequencing was carried out using PBMCs. These receptors all come from a man aged 30 to 39 in good health and CMV-seropositive.

The table lists this clone with a count of one. This chain links TRBV2 with TRBJ1-5; possible D gene TRBD1, 5 bases. This CDR3 comprises 15 residues. The V and J ends lost 6 bases and 0 bases respectively, with 12 bases between them. Germline CDR1 SNHLY, CDR2 FYNNEI. CDR3 sequence (DNA): TGTGCCAGCAGACACAGGCTTATTAGCAATCAGCCCCAGCATTTT. Translation: CASRHRLISNQPQHF.

The rearrangement joins TRBV29-1 to TRBJ2-7, with unresolved D. V dropped 2 bases and J dropped 3 bases, with 8 bases sitting between them. Germline V CDR1 and CDR2: SQVTM, ANQGSEA. The CDR3 spans 12 residues. The DNA for the CDR3 is TGCAGCGTTGAAAAAGAGATCTACGAGCAGTACTTC. Amino acids: CSVEKEIYEQYF.

The CDR3 DNA reads TGTGCCAGCAGCTTAAGGCTAACAGGTATCTCCTACAATGAGCAGTTCTTC. This sequence encodes CASSLRLTGISYNEQFF. The chain joins TRBV7-9 to TRBJ2-1; D is possibly TRBD1 (5 bases). CDR3 length equals 17 residues. CDR1 is SEHNR, CDR2 FQNEAQ, per germline (reference sequence). V was trimmed by 2 bases and J by 0 bases, leaving 14 bases between them.

This rearrangement joins TRBV2 to TRBJ2-1; a possible D gene is TRBD2 (6 bases). Trimming removed 7 bases from V and 6 bases from J, with 16 bases in between. The CDR3 consists of 14 residues. CDR1 SNHLY and CDR2 FYNNEI come from the germline V gene. CDR3 sequence: CASKPGTPINEQFF. Here the CDR3 DNA reads TGTGCCAGCAAACCCGGGACTCCAATCAATGAGCAGTTCTTC.

CDR3: CASSLGQGYNSPLHF. CDR3 in DNA: TGCGCCAGCAGCTTGGGGCAGGGATATAATTCACCCCTCCACTTT. The chain has TRBV5-1 and TRBJ1-6; D perhaps matches TRBD1 (5 bases). The CDR3 consists of 15 residues. Per germline, CDR1 SGHRS and CDR2 YFSETQ. Trimming left V 0 bases short and J 4 bases short, with 8 bases between.

V usage is TRBV9 and J usage is TRBJ1-4, with 7 bases that match TRBD1. CDR1 is SGDLS and CDR2 is YYNGEE in the germline V gene. There are 15 residues in the CDR3. V shed 3 bases, J shed 4 bases, and the junction held 6 bases outside the gene matches. The CDR3 nucleotides read TGTGCCAGCAGCGGGGGGGACAGCCTTAATGAAAAACTGTTTTTT. It encodes CASSGGDSLNEKLFF.

The chain is built from TRBV2 and TRBJ2-3, with D possibly TRBD1 on 5 matching bases. The CDR3 is made up of 15 amino acids. Germline CDR1 and CDR2: SNHLY and FYNNEI. V was cut by 9 bases and J by 1 base, with 17 bases left in between. The CDR3 DNA reads as TGTGCCAGGACCCTAGTGGGGCTGGGCACAGATACGCAGTATTTT. Its translation: CARTLVGLGTDTQYF.

The chain joins TRBV12-5 to TRBJ1-1, with D possibly matching TRBD1 (6 bases). CDR1 and CDR2 from the germline V gene are LGHNT and FRNRAP. V was cut by 10 bases and J by 1 base, with 19 bases left in between. There are 15 residues in the CDR3. CDR3 coding DNA: TGTGCTACCGCTCCCTCCGTGACAGGGAACACTGAAGCTTTCTTT. Encoded protein: CATAPSVTGNTEAFF.

The J gene is TRBJ2-7, the V gene TRBV27; 10 bases align to TRBD1. Per the germline V gene, CDR1 is MNHEY and CDR2 is SMNVEV (reference sequence). This CDR3 has 15 residues. V gave up 1 base and J gave up 5 bases; unmatched junction bases: 5. CDR3 DNA sequence: TGTGCCAGCAGTTTATACGTGACAGGGGGCGACGAGCAGTACTTC. Amino acid sequence: CASSLYVTGGDEQYF.

J is TRBJ1-5 and V is TRBV19; 8 bases line up with TRBD1. Germline CDR1 reads LNHDA; CDR2 reads SQIVND (reference sequence). CDR3 size: 16 residues. The V gene end was trimmed by 7 bases and the J gene end by 0 bases; junction bases not matched to a gene: 8. The CDR3 is CASKSQGASSNQPQHF. CDR3 bases: TGTGCCAGTAAGTCGCAGGGGGCGAGTAGCAATCAGCCCCAGCATTTT.

The rearrangement uses TRBV10-3 and TRBJ2-2, with a possible D match to TRBD2 (5 bases). Germline CDR1 ENHRY, CDR2 SYGVKD. Trimming pared 2 bases from V and 1 base from J, leaving 5 bases between. There are 14 residues in the CDR3. CDR3 nucleotide sequence: TGTGCCATCAGTGAGGGACTGAACACCGGGGAGCTGTTTTTT. Its protein product is CAISEGLNTGELFF.

The V call is TRBV5-1, the J call TRBJ1-1; 10 bases agree with TRBD1. Germline values: CDR1 SGHRS, CDR2 YFSETQ. CDR3 size: 16 residues. V lost 1 base to trimming and J lost 1 base; unmatched junction nucleotides: 4. The CDR3 nucleotides read TGCGCCAGCAGCTTGTGGGGACAGGGGACGAACACTGAAGCTTTCTTT. Protein: CASSLWGQGTNTEAFF.

The V gene is TRBV4-1, the J gene TRBJ1-4, with D perhaps TRBD1 (6 bases). The V and J ends lost 0 bases and 4 bases respectively, with 15 bases between them. The CDR3 consists of 17 residues. In germline, CDR1 is MGHRA, CDR2 YSYEKL. The CDR3 sequence: CASSQEFRRGFNEKLFF. In nucleotides, the CDR3 is TGCGCCAGCAGCCAAGAGTTCCGCAGGGGATTTAATGAAAAACTGTTTTTT.

The chain joins TRBV2 to TRBJ1-2; D ambiguous. V lost 2 bases to trimming and J lost 5 bases, with 9 bases between them. Germline loops: CDR1 SNHLY, CDR2 FYNNEI. There are 13 residues in the CDR3. Written as DNA, the CDR3 is TGTGCCAGCAGTGAAAGGGCGGGTTATGGCTACACCTTC. It encodes CASSERAGYGYTF.

The chain has TRBV30 and TRBJ2-5, with 10 bases matching TRBD1. The CDR3 has 15 residues. CDR1 and CDR2 from the germline V gene are GTSNPN and SVGIG (reference sequence). Unmatched junction bases numbered 5, after V lost 4 bases and J lost 0 bases. CDR3: CAWTLGTGDQETQYF. In DNA, the CDR3 is TGTGCCTGGACCCTCGGGACAGGGGACCAAGAGACCCAGTACTTC.

The rearrangement uses TRBV7-9 and TRBJ1-5; D uncertain. The CDR3 is 14 residues long. CDR1 is SEHNR, CDR2 FQNEAQ, per germline (reference sequence). V was shortened by 1 base and J by 6 bases, with 10 bases between the two germline ends. The CDR3 sequence is CASSLDRGGQPQHF. The CDR3 nucleotides are TGTGCCAGCAGCTTAGATCGGGGTGGTCAGCCCCAGCATTTT.

This sequence joins TRBV2 and TRBJ2-7, with 9 bases identical to TRBD1. Looked up from germline, CDR1 is SNHLY and CDR2 is FYNNEI. V dropped 6 bases and J dropped 1; count of bases not matched to a gene: 10. The CDR3 length is 16 residues. Here the CDR3 DNA reads TGTGCCAGCAGGATCAAGGGACAGGGCACTTCCTACGAGCAGTACTTC. This translates into CASRIKGQGTSYEQYF.

The V call is TRBV10-1, the J call TRBJ2-2; maybe TRBD1 (6 bases). CDR1 is WNHNN and CDR2 is SYGVQD in the germline V gene (reference sequence). This CDR3 has 15 residues. Trimming took 3 bases from V and 5 from J, leaving 13 bases between them. For the CDR3, the DNA is TGCGCCAGCAGTGATTTGGGGGCCGGGACCGGGGAGCTGTTTTTT. Residues: CASSDLGAGTGELFF.

J is TRBJ2-2 and V is TRBV9, with 10 bases that match TRBD2. The CDR3 contains 15 residues. With V trimmed by 6 bases and J by 6 bases, 8 bases remained unmatched. CDR1 SGDLS and CDR2 YYNGEE come from the germline V gene. The CDR3 DNA is TGTGCCAGCACCCTGGGGACTAGCGTTTCCGGGGAGCTGTTTTTT. Translation: CASTLGTSVSGELFF. Full variable domain (missing parts from reference TRBV9 and TRBJ2-2): DSGVTQTPKHLITATGQRVTLRCSPRSGDLSVYWYQQSLDQGLQFLIQYYNGEERAKGNILERFSAQQFPDLHSELNLSSLELGDSALYFCASTLGTSVSGELFFGEGSRLTVL.

The chain carries TRBV6-4 and TRBJ2-3; a possible D gene is TRBD1 (6 bases). The ends were cut back, 2 bases at V and 1 base at J, with 10 bases in the middle. The germline CDR1 and CDR2 sequences are MRHNA and SNTAGT. The CDR3 sequence is 15 residues long. The chain's CDR3 is CASSDESGGTDTQYF. CDR3 coding DNA: TGTGCCAGCAGTGACGAGTCAGGGGGCACAGATACGCAGTATTTT.

The chain uses TRBV6-1 and TRBJ1-5, with TRBD1 identical over 7 bases. V was pared by 8 bases and J by 2 bases, with 6 bases of the junction left unmatched. The germline gives CDR1 MNHNS, CDR2 SASEGT. The CDR3 is 14 residues long. This chain's CDR3 is CASGRDSGNQPQHF. The CDR3 DNA reads as TGTGCCAGCGGCCGGGACAGTGGCAATCAGCCCCAGCATTTT.

The chain has TRBV19 and TRBJ1-5, with no clear D. This CDR3 is 12 amino acids long. Germline CDR1 is LNHDA and CDR2 is SQIVND (reference sequence). With 6 bases removed from V and 7 bases from J, the gap between germline ends came to 10 bases. CDR3 bases: TGTGCCAGTAGCAAGACTGGGCAGCCCCAGCATTTT. Translating gives CASSKTGQPQHF.

The CDR3 sequence: CAQETGVVQPQHF. CDR3 bases: TGTGCCCAGGAGACAGGGGTAGTTCAGCCCCAGCATTTT. The chain couples TRBV25-1 to TRBJ1-5, with TRBD1 matching over 8 bases. CDR3 length: 13 residues. Germline V gives CDR1 MGHDK, CDR2 SYGVNS. Trimming took 11 bases from V and 6 from J; bases not matched to a gene: 9.

CDR3 sequence: CASSGTGNFGEQYF. As DNA, the CDR3 is TGTGCCAGCAGTGGGACAGGGAACTTTGGCGAGCAGTACTTC. The chain has TRBV28 and TRBJ2-7; 9 nucleotides align to TRBD1. This CDR3 comprises 14 residues. V gave up 5 bases and J gave up 6 bases; unmatched junction bases: 8. From germline, CDR1 is MDHEN and CDR2 SYDVKM.